The 15 T cell receptor beta chains presented below share a single source sample, sequenced in a study of beta chain features in type 1 diabetes. Study-wide points: In all four CD4+ subsets, TCRB CDR3 length was significantly, moderately reduced in type 1 diabetes.

Expressed TCRB transcripts were sequenced after all isolated RNA was converted to cDNA. This table comes from immunoSEQ multiplex PCR, and its TCRdb copy is limited to in-frame clones, with some not included. The sample carries 640,000 or so clones, 11% to 15% recorded once. The antigens of these receptors remain unknown. Sequencing was carried out using naive CD4+ T cells from blood. These TCRs come from a man in his late teens or twenties with type 1 diabetes.

This chain links TRBV6-4 with TRBJ2-1, with TRBD2 matching over 12 bases. With V trimmed by 5 bases and J by 13 bases, 12 bases remained unmatched. The CDR3 is 15 residues long. Looked up from germline, CDR1 is MRHNA and CDR2 is SNTAGT. Here the CDR3 reads CASSTSGGCLLVQFF. The CDR3 DNA follows: TGTGCCAGCAGTACTAGCGGGGGGTGCCTTCTTGTCCAGTTCTTC.

The chain uses TRBV7-2 and TRBJ2-5, with 8 bases lining up with TRBD2. V lost 5 bases and J lost 5; bases outside the gene matches: 10. The germline CDR1 and CDR2 sequences are SGHTA and FQGNSA. The CDR3 has 15 residues. CDR3 sequence (DNA): TGTGCCAGCAGCCGGACTAGCCTAGTCTTGGAGACCCAGTACTTC. As protein: CASSRTSLVLETQYF.

The CDR3 DNA follows: TGTGCCAGCAGAGTTACGGACGGCTACGAGCAGTACTTC. This translates into CASRVTDGYEQYF. This chain uses TRBV6-5 with TRBJ2-7; no reliable D call. The CDR3 has 13 amino acids. Deletions cut 6 bases from V and 3 bases from J, with 12 bases between. Germline V gives CDR1 MNHEY, CDR2 SVGAGI.

In this sample, this clone turned up a few times. The chain is built from TRBV29-1 and TRBJ2-5, with TRBD2 matching over 8 bases. With the DNA end fitting TRBJ2-7 better, the J assignment may be wrong. The CDR3 runs to 16 residues. Germline values: CDR1 SQVTM, CDR2 ANQGSEA. Here the CDR3 reads CSVEDGRSGRVYEQYF. CDR3 DNA sequence: TGCAGCGTTGAAGATGGTAGGAGCGGGAGAGTCTACGAGCAGTACTTC.

The chain is built from TRBV5-1 and TRBJ1-1, with D uncertain. CDR1 and CDR2 from the germline V gene are SGHRS and YFSETQ. The CDR3 sequence is 14 residues long. V lost 0 bases, J lost 1 base, and 7 bases lay in between. In DNA form, the CDR3 reads TGCGCCAGCAGCTTGGGGCCGGAGAACACTGAAGCTTTCTTT. Its translation is CASSLGPENTEAFF.

This clone was recorded a few times. The chain uses TRBV7-9 and TRBJ2-1, with D possibly being TRBD1 or TRBD2 (6 bases each). CDR1 and CDR2 (germline): SEHNR, FQNEAQ (reference sequence). There are 16 residues in the CDR3. The ends were cut back, 6 bases at V and 7 bases at J, with 22 bases in the middle. CDR3 sequence reads: CASSPVKGGAKNEQFF. DNA of the CDR3: TGTGCCAGCAGTCCCGTTAAGGGGGGCGCAAAAAATGAGCAGTTCTTC. Variable domain in full (rest from reference TRBV7-9 and TRBJ2-1): DTGVSQNPRHKITKRGQNVTFRCDPISEHNRLYWYRQTLGQGPEFLTYFQNEAQLEKSRLLSDRFSAERPKGSFSTLEIQRTEQGDSAMYLCASSPVKGGAKNEQFFGPGTRLTVL.

This clone was seen a few times. The chain couples TRBV5-1 to TRBJ2-7; D is perhaps TRBD2 (6 bases). The CDR3 totals 16 residues. Germline loops: CDR1 SGHRS, CDR2 YFSETQ. Trimming pared 4 bases from V and 4 bases from J, leaving 21 bases between. DNA for the CDR3: TGCGCCAGCAGCCAGACGGAGGGGCGAATACGTTACGAGCAGTACTTC. This translates into CASSQTEGRIRYEQYF.

This clone has just a few counts. The same CDR3 is also encoded by other DNA sequences in this sample. The genes are TRBV7-2 and TRBJ2-1, with TRBD1 identical over 8 bases. The V segment lost 5 bases and the J segment 6 bases; nucleotides outside the gene matches: 3. This CDR3 is 13 amino acids long. CDR1 and CDR2 from the germline V gene are SGHTA and FQGNSA. The CDR3 loop reads CASSPGTGNEQFF. The DNA of the CDR3 is TGTGCCAGCAGCCCGGGGACAGGCAATGAGCAGTTCTTC.

In its sample, this clone was seen a few times. This chain uses TRBV10-3 with TRBJ2-3; 9 positions agree with TRBD2. Germline V CDR1 and CDR2: ENHRY, SYGVKD. This CDR3 region has 13 residues. The junction had 4 bases not matched to a gene; V was cut back by 10 bases and J by 2 bases. CDR3 in amino acids: CATLAGFTDTQYF. DNA for the CDR3: TGTGCCACCCTAGCGGGGTTCACAGATACGCAGTATTTT.

The chain joins TRBV5-1 to TRBJ2-7; tentatively, D is TRBD1 or TRBD2 (6 bases each). The V and J ends lost 4 bases and 3 bases respectively, with 14 bases between them. CDR3 size: 14 residues. CDR1 and CDR2 (germline): SGHRS, YFSETQ. The CDR3 loop is CASSPEGGGYEQYF. The CDR3 DNA reads as TGCGCCAGCAGCCCGGAGGGGGGAGGCTACGAGCAGTACTTC.

This clone turned up a few times. J is TRBJ1-4 and V is TRBV2; 8 bases map to TRBD1. CDR1 SNHLY and CDR2 FYNNEI come from the germline V gene. V dropped 4 bases and J dropped 5; count of bases not matched to a gene: 3. The CDR3 extends over 14 amino acids. Here the CDR3 DNA reads TGTGCCAGCAGTGGAAGGACAGGGAATGAAAAACTGTTTTTT. Amino acids: CASSGRTGNEKLFF.

This clone turned up a few times. The chain employs TRBV14 and TRBJ2-7, with D perhaps matching TRBD1 (6 bases). This CDR3 has 14 amino acids. CDR1 is SGHDN and CDR2 is FVKESK in the germline V gene. Trimming took off 1 base at V and 5 bases at J, with 12 bases between the two ends. CDR3 sequence reads: CASSQARGDHEQYF. The CDR3 coding sequence is TGTGCCAGCAGCCAAGCCAGGGGCGACCACGAGCAGTACTTC.

This clone was observed a handful of times. The rearrangement joins TRBV28 to TRBJ1-1; D gene ambiguous. Germline V gene lookup returns CDR1 MDHEN and CDR2 SYDVKM. CDR3 length equals 14 residues. The V end was cut by 5 bases, the J end by 1 base, with 11 bases between. In nucleotides, the CDR3 is TGTGCCAGCAGTGTAGAGACACCGAACACTGAAGCTTTCTTT. This encodes CASSVETPNTEAFF.

CDR3 amino acids: CAWSPSTYGYTF. Here the CDR3 DNA reads TGTGCCTGGAGTCCGTCGACCTATGGCTACACCTTC. The V call is TRBV30, the J call TRBJ1-2; D is ambiguous. From germline, CDR1 is GTSNPN and CDR2 SVGIG (reference sequence). The CDR3 length is 12 residues. Trimming stripped 2 bases from V and 4 bases from J, with 8 bases between.

This clone has more than one count but fewer than ten. The chain uses TRBV5-4 and TRBJ1-2; 9 nucleotides line up with TRBD1. The germline V gene has CDR1 SGHNT and CDR2 YYREEE (reference sequence). This CDR3 is built from 12 residues. V shed 4 bases and J 10 bases; nucleotides not matched to a gene: 5. CDR3 protein: CASSRDREYYTF. In nucleotides, the CDR3 is TGTGCCAGCAGCCGGGACAGGGAATACTACACCTTC.